This passage covers 29 T cell receptor beta chains from one sample sequenced in a study of T cell responses to AZD1222 COVID-19 vaccine. Using immunoSEQ multiplex PCR, the repertoire was profiled, and TCRdb retains in-frame clones only, with some absent. The sample lists about 180,000 clones; 90% were seen once. Sequencing used peripheral blood, obtained on day 0 of AZD1222 vaccination. The receptors shown here come from an adult in good health.

The chain combines TRBV11-3 with TRBJ2-7; TRBD1 matches 7 bases. The CDR3 sequence is 14 residues long. Germline V gene data show CDR1 as SGHNT and CDR2 as YENEEA. Unmatched junction bases numbered 4, after V lost 5 bases and J lost 0 bases. The CDR3 reads CASSPRDSSYEQYF. As DNA, the CDR3 is TGTGCCAGCAGCCCTCGGGACAGCTCCTACGAGCAGTACTTC. Based on the CDR3 plus reference TRBV11-3 and TRBJ2-7, the full variable domain is EAGVVQSPRYKIIEKKQPVAFWCNPISGHNTLYWYLQNLGQGPELLIRYENEEAVDDSQLPKDRFSAERLKGVDSTLKIQPAELGDSAVYLCASSPRDSSYEQYFGPGTRLTVT.

The CDR3 nucleotides are TGTGCCAGCAGCCAAGATGATTGGTTGGGAAATAATGGCTACACCTTC. Protein product: CASSQDDWLGNNGYTF. The chain joins TRBV4-2 to TRBJ1-2; D gene uncertain. Trimming shortened V by 0 bases and J by 6 bases, and 17 bases separated the two germline ends. This CDR3 contains 16 residues. From germline, CDR1 is LGHNA and CDR2 YNFKEQ.

The chain carries TRBV6-6 and TRBJ1-5; perhaps TRBD1 as D (6 bases). The length of the CDR3 is 15 residues. Trimming removed 7 bases at V and 0 bases at J, with 13 bases between. Looked up from germline, CDR1 is MNHNY and CDR2 is SVGAGI (reference sequence). The CDR3 DNA sequence: TGTGCCAGCAAACCTAGCAGGGGTAGCAATCAGCCCCAGCATTTT. Its translation: CASKPSRGSNQPQHF.

V and J are TRBV18 and TRBJ2-3; a weak D match, TRBD1 (5 bases). The germline V gene encodes CDR1 KGHSH and CDR2 LQKENI. The CDR3 is made up of 15 amino acids. V was shortened by 3 bases and J by 4 bases, with 14 bases between the two germline ends. Here the CDR3 reads CASSPTQDSADTQYF. CDR3 nucleotides: TGTGCCAGCTCACCTACCCAAGACAGTGCAGATACGCAGTATTTT.

The chain has TRBV5-4 and TRBJ1-2; no clear D. This CDR3 has 15 residues. The V gene's germline CDR1 is SGHNT and CDR2 YYREEE (reference sequence). Between the trimmed V and J ends, which lost 0 bases and 4 bases, there was a span of 13 bases. CDR3: CASSLDPGSSYGYTF. CDR3 nucleotides: TGTGCCAGCAGCTTGGACCCAGGATCTTCCTATGGCTACACCTTC.

V is TRBV4-3 and J is TRBJ1-1; D is ambiguous. There are 14 residues in the CDR3. V was trimmed by 0 bases and J by 1 base, leaving 6 bases between them. Germline V gene lookup returns CDR1 LGHNA and CDR2 YSLEER. The CDR3 protein is CASSQDNRNTEAFF. CDR3 nucleotide sequence: TGCGCCAGCAGCCAAGATAACAGGAACACTGAAGCTTTCTTT.

The rearrangement joins TRBV15 to TRBJ1-3; weak D call: TRBD1 (6 bases). The CDR3 has 17 residues. CDR1 and CDR2 (germline): LNHNV, YYDKDF (reference sequence). V dropped 5 bases and J dropped 4 bases, with 21 bases sitting between them. The CDR3 here is CATSSSGQGNWGNTIYF. For the CDR3, the DNA is TGTGCCACCAGCTCCTCTGGGCAGGGGAATTGGGGAAACACCATATATTTT.

J is TRBJ2-1 and V is TRBV3-1 (or the pseudogene TRBV3-2); a possible D gene is TRBD1 (5 bases). This CDR3 spans 16 amino acids. V was shortened by 2 bases and J by 9 bases, with 20 bases between the two germline ends. Germline CDR1 and CDR2: LGHDT and YNNKEL (reference sequence). The CDR3 loop is CASSQRTQSRAVEQFF. The CDR3 nucleotides read TGTGCCAGCAGCCAACGAACACAATCCAGGGCTGTTGAGCAGTTCTTC.

The rearrangement uses TRBV6-5 and TRBJ1-6; TRBD1 is a possible D gene (6 bases). Per germline, CDR1 MNHEY and CDR2 SVGAGI. Trimming pared 6 bases from V and 6 bases from J, leaving 9 bases between. This CDR3 contains 13 residues. Here the CDR3 DNA reads TGTGCCAGCAGGCGGGACATTAATTCACCCCTCCACTTT. This translates into CASRRDINSPLHF.

The chain couples TRBV7-9 to TRBJ1-3; D might be TRBD1 (5 bases). The V gene's germline CDR1 is SEHNR and CDR2 FQNEAQ (reference sequence). This CDR3 is built from 14 residues. V was cut by 5 bases and J by 4 bases, with 12 bases left in between. CDR3 sequence: CASSVREAGNTIYF. The CDR3 DNA is TGTGCCAGCAGCGTCAGGGAGGCAGGAAACACCATATATTTT. The full variable domain, rest sourced from reference TRBV7-9 and TRBJ1-3, is DTGVSQNPRHKITKRGQNVTFRCDPISEHNRLYWYRQTLGQGPEFLTYFQNEAQLEKSRLLSDRFSAERPKGSFSTLEIQRTEQGDSAMYLCASSVREAGNTIYFGEGSWLTVV.

V gene TRBV2 combines with J gene TRBJ2-5; D is ambiguous. The V end lost 3 bases, the J end lost 5 bases, and 13 bases lay between the germline ends. Per germline, CDR1 SNHLY and CDR2 FYNNEI. This CDR3 spans 14 amino acids. CDR3 sequence: CASSDGKELETQYF. The CDR3 DNA sequence: TGTGCCAGCAGTGATGGGAAGGAGCTGGAGACCCAGTACTTC.

The rearrangement links TRBV10-3 to TRBJ1-2; the match to TRBD1 covers 7 bases. The CDR3 consists of 18 residues. Germline lookup yields CDR1 ENHRY and CDR2 SYGVKD. J was trimmed by 8 bases and V by 2 bases; bases with no gene match: 20. The CDR3 coding sequence is TGTGCCATCAGTGAGCTTTCCACCGGGACAGAGGGGACGGGGGGCTACACCTTC. This sequence encodes CAISELSTGTEGTGGYTF.

This chain uses TRBV28 with TRBJ1-6, with D unresolved. The CDR3 runs to 15 residues. Germline CDR1 reads MDHEN; CDR2 reads SYDVKM. The ends were cut back, 6 bases at V and 3 bases at J, with 12 bases in the middle. The CDR3 reads CASSLGNLYNSPLHF. The CDR3 DNA sequence: TGTGCCAGCAGCCTAGGGAACCTCTATAATTCACCCCTCCACTTT.

This chain connects TRBV7-9 to TRBJ1-2, with 8 bases aligning to TRBD1. The CDR3 length is 15 residues. Looked up from germline, CDR1 is SEHNR and CDR2 is FQNEAQ (reference sequence). Unmatched junction bases numbered 7, after V lost 2 bases and J lost 5 bases. CDR3 nucleotides: TGTGCCAGCAGCTTATGGTCAGGGGGCAGTTATGGCTACACCTTC. Residues: CASSLWSGGSYGYTF.

This chain links TRBV27 with TRBJ1-4; the match to TRBD1 covers 7 bases. The CDR3 spans 14 residues. Looked up from germline, CDR1 is MNHEY and CDR2 is SMNVEV (reference sequence). V shed 6 bases and J 8 bases; nucleotides not matched to a gene: 9. CDR3 DNA: TGTGCCAGCAGCGTGGACAGGAGATACGAAAAACTGTTTTTT. Protein sequence: CASSVDRRYEKLFF.

The chain carries TRBV3-1 (or the pseudogene TRBV3-2) and TRBJ2-1; D gene ambiguous. This CDR3 has 15 amino acids. CDR1 LGHDT and CDR2 YNNKEL come from the germline V gene (reference sequence). The V end lost 3 bases, the J end lost 7 bases, and 16 bases lay between the germline ends. CDR3 sequence (DNA): TGTGCCAGCAGCCAGCCCAACCTCGGACGGAATGAGCAGTTCTTC. Its protein product is CASSQPNLGRNEQFF.

V and J are TRBV7-8 and TRBJ1-1, with TRBD1 as a possible D gene (6 bases). V was trimmed by 5 bases and J by 1 base, leaving 14 bases between them. The germline gives CDR1 SGHVS, CDR2 FQNEAQ. This CDR3 contains 15 residues. CDR3 DNA sequence: TGTGCCAGCAGCCCCTCCGGGACACCGAACACTGAAGCTTTCTTT. This translates into CASSPSGTPNTEAFF.

The V and J genes are TRBV24-1 and TRBJ2-1; 9 positions match TRBD2. Germline CDR1 is KGHDR and CDR2 is SFDVKD. The CDR3 extends over 14 amino acids. With V trimmed by 7 bases and J by 7 bases, 7 bases remained unmatched. DNA for the CDR3: TGTGCCACCAGGGCTGCGGGGGGGAAGAATGAGCAGTTCTTC. This gives the protein CATRAAGGKNEQFF.

The DNA of the CDR3 is TGCGCCAGCAGCTACCGGAGCGATTTATACAATGAGCAGTTCTTC. It translates to CASSYRSDLYNEQFF. The chain couples TRBV5-1 to TRBJ2-1; no firm D call. Germline V CDR1 and CDR2: SGHRS, YFSETQ. With 3 bases removed from V and 4 bases from J, the gap between germline ends came to 14 bases. This CDR3 is built from 15 residues.

This clone was counted once. The chain combines TRBV5-4 with TRBJ2-5, with 7 bases fitting TRBD1. V trimming: 0 bases; J trimming: 1 base; junction bases outside the gene matches: 0. The CDR3 has 14 amino acids. The germline V gene has CDR1 SGHNT and CDR2 YYREEE (reference sequence). CDR3 region: CASSLGDSQETQYF. The CDR3 DNA is TGTGCCAGCAGCTTGGGGGACAGCCAAGAGACCCAGTACTTC.

The V and J genes are TRBV13 and TRBJ2-6; 8 positions match TRBD2. The junction had 7 bases not matched to a gene; V was cut back by 1 base and J by 2 bases. There are 18 residues in the CDR3. Per germline, CDR1 PRHDT and CDR2 FYEKMQ (reference sequence). The CDR3 nucleotides read TGTGCCAGCAGCTTAGTGCGTGGCGGGGGGCCTGGGGCCAACGTCCTGACTTTC. Its translation is CASSLVRGGGPGANVLTF. The whole variable domain, remainder taken from reference TRBV13 and TRBJ2-6, is AAGVIQSPRHLIKEKRETATLKCYPIPRHDTVYWYQQGPGQDPQFLISFYEKMQSDKGSIPDRFSAQQFSDYHSELNMSSLELGDSALYFCASSLVRGGGPGANVLTFGAGSRLTVL.

This chain uses TRBV10-1 with TRBJ1-4; TRBD1 matches at 9 bases. This CDR3 comprises 22 residues. The V gene end was trimmed by 3 bases and the J gene end by 5 bases; junction bases not matched to a gene: 25. Germline CDR1 WNHNN, CDR2 SYGVQD (reference sequence). The CDR3 region has the DNA TGCGCCAGCAGTGAACCCGGGACAGGGAGGAATGTGGACTATAGATCAAATGAAAAACTGTTTTTT. This codes for CASSEPGTGRNVDYRSNEKLFF.

This chain connects TRBV2 to TRBJ1-2; no clear D gene. Between the trimmed V and J ends, which lost 6 bases and 0 bases, there was a span of 8 bases. The CDR3 consists of 13 residues. Germline assignment: CDR1 SNHLY and CDR2 FYNNEI. CDR3 sequence (DNA): TGTGCCAGCAGAATCTCAGCTAACTATGGCTACACCTTC. Its translation is CASRISANYGYTF.

V usage is TRBV13 and J usage is TRBJ2-3; 9 bases agree with TRBD1. With 4 bases clipped from V and 6 bases from J, the junction kept 23 bases outside the gene matches. CDR1 and CDR2 from the germline V gene are PRHDT and FYEKMQ (reference sequence). The CDR3 totals 20 residues. The CDR3 nucleotides read TGTGCCAGCAGCTCCTCACAGGGGGCGCCGGTATGGGGTTTGAAGGATACGCAGTATTTT. Encoded protein: CASSSSQGAPVWGLKDTQYF.

The V gene is TRBV7-8, the J gene TRBJ2-1; D uncertain. The CDR3 totals 16 residues. Trimming stripped 2 bases from V and 0 bases from J, with 11 bases between. Germline loops: CDR1 SGHVS, CDR2 FQNEAQ. This CDR3 is CASSLREVSSYNEQFF. CDR3 DNA: TGTGCCAGCAGCTTAAGAGAGGTCAGCTCCTACAATGAGCAGTTCTTC. The variable domain in full, with the rest retrieved from reference TRBV7-8 and TRBJ2-1, is GAGVSQSPRYKVAKRGQDVALRCDPISGHVSLFWYQQALGQGPEFLTYFQNEAQLDKSGLPSDRFFAERPEGSVSTLKIQRTQQEDSAVYLCASSLREVSSYNEQFFGPGTRLTVL.

This chain joins TRBV28 and TRBJ1-2; no clear D gene. CDR1 MDHEN and CDR2 SYDVKM come from the germline V gene. The length of the CDR3 is 15 residues. V shed 7 bases and J shed 8 bases, with 23 bases lying between them. In DNA, the CDR3 is TGTGCCAGCACCGTATCTGGTATAAGTGCAGGCGGCTACACCTTC. Residues: CASTVSGISAGGYTF.

This clone was counted once. The chain is built from TRBV4-3 and TRBJ2-1, with TRBD2 matching over 8 bases. Per the germline V gene, CDR1 is LGHNA and CDR2 is YSLEER. CDR3 size: 15 residues. J gave up 5 bases and V 0 bases, and 3 bases lay outside the gene matches. Written as DNA, the CDR3 is TGCGCCAGCAGCCAAGATAGCGGGGTGAACAATGAGCAGTTCTTC. This translates into CASSQDSGVNNEQFF.

This chain uses TRBV7-2 with TRBJ1-2; D perhaps matches TRBD1 (5 bases). This CDR3 has 12 residues. V was pared by 3 bases and J by 7 bases, with 9 bases between. Germline CDR1 SGHTA, CDR2 FQGNSA. DNA for the CDR3: TGTGCCAGCAGCTTGAACGGGGGTGGCTACACCTTC. This sequence encodes CASSLNGGGYTF.

The V gene is TRBV3-1 (or the pseudogene TRBV3-2), the J gene TRBJ2-5; D is unresolved. There are 14 residues in the CDR3. Trimming removed 2 bases from V and 3 bases from J, with 10 bases in between. Germline assignment: CDR1 LGHDT and CDR2 YNNKEL (reference sequence). The CDR3 DNA is TGTGCCAGCAGCCAATCCGTCGCAAAAGAGACCCAGTACTTC. Amino acids: CASSQSVAKETQYF.